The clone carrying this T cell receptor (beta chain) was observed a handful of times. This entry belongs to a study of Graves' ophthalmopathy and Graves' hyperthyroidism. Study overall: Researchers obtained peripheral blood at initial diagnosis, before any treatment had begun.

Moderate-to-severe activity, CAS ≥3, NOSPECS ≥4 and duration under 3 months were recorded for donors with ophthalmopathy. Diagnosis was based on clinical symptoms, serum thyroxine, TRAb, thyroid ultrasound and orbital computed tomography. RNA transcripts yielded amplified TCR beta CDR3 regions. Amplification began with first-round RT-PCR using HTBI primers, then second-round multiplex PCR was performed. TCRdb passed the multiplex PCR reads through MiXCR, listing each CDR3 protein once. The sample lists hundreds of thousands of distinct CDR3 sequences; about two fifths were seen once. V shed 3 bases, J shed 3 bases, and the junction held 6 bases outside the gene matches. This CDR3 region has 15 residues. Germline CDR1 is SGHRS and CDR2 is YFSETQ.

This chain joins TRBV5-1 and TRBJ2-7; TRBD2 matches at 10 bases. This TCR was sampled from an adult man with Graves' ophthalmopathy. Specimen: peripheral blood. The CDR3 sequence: CASSSEREGLYEQYF. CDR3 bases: TGCGCCAGCAGCTCTGAGCGGGAGGGCCTCTACGAGCAGTACTTC.